This TCR beta chain came from a study of blood T cell repertoires in COVID-19. Study information: In each case, the material was cDNA or gDNA derived from T cells, B-cell-depleted T cells, or PBMCs.

The protocol was immunoSEQ multiplex PCR, while the TCRdb copy is restricted to in-frame clones and leaves out a portion. The sample lists 100,000 to 150,000 clones, roughly 80% occurring once. The CDR3 length is 14 residues. With 1 base removed from V and 0 bases from J, the gap between germline ends came to 9 bases. Germline V CDR1 and CDR2: GTSNPN, SVGIG (reference sequence). The TCR comes from a woman at least 80 years old with acute or convalescent COVID-19. J is TRBJ1-1 and V is TRBV30; D gene uncertain. Sequenced input: peripheral blood. The DNA of the CDR3 is TGTGCCTGGAGTGGGGAGCTAATGAACACTGAAGCTTTCTTT. This encodes CAWSGELMNTEAFF.